The 12 T cell receptor beta chains below were found in one sample sequenced in a study of Ad26.COV2.S vaccination and SARS-CoV-2 variants (dated by TCRdb to the early 2020s). Libraries were constructed by the immunoSEQ multiplex PCR assay. TCRdb limited this immuneACCESS table to in-frame rearrangements with V and J called. A share of clones is missing; checked studies link under half to unresolved V genes, and the rest is unexplained. For this sample there are roughly 400,000 clones; around 89% appear just once. The ten largest clones represent 1.5% to 2% of the sample. This specimen's treatment or condition label, per the study, means: roughly 18 received Ad26.COV2.S at low or high dose, single or two shots; roughly five received placebo; per-sample allocation not given. Repertoires of vaccine and placebo recipients were sequenced from samples taken on day 63 after the first injection. This specimen consisted of peripheral blood, obtained in a trial of Ad26.COV2.S vaccine versus placebo. The source is a person aged 18-65 years who received the Ad26.COV2.S COVID-19 vaccine or a placebo.

The genes are TRBV6-1 and TRBJ1-1; possible D gene TRBD1, 6 bases. The germline gives CDR1 MNHNS, CDR2 SASEGT. CDR3 length: 13 residues. V was shortened by 3 bases and J by 5 bases, with 10 bases between the two germline ends. The CDR3 sequence is CASSDGGRTEAFF. DNA for the CDR3: TGTGCCAGCAGTGATGGGGGGCGAACTGAAGCTTTCTTT.

This chain joins TRBV19 and TRBJ2-7; D is tentatively TRBD1 or TRBD2 (5 bases each). This CDR3 contains 15 residues. Trimming removed 3 bases at V and 1 base at J, with 13 bases between. In germline, CDR1 is LNHDA, CDR2 SQIVND (reference sequence). CDR3 amino acids: CASSMRGDRSYEQYF. In DNA form, the CDR3 reads TGTGCCAGTAGTATGAGGGGCGATCGTTCCTACGAGCAGTACTTC.

The J gene is TRBJ1-6, the V gene TRBV6-5; D gene uncertain. Trimming took off 5 bases at V and 6 bases at J, with 11 bases between the two ends. Germline-derived CDR1 and CDR2 are MNHEY and SVGAGI. The CDR3 spans 14 residues. The CDR3 loop is CASSPGTGNSPLHF. CDR3 DNA: TGTGCCAGCAGTCCCGGAACGGGTAATTCACCCCTCCACTTT.

V is TRBV4-1 and J is TRBJ2-5; 9 bases map to TRBD1. This CDR3 is built from 17 residues. The germline CDR1 and CDR2 sequences are MGHRA and YSYEKL. With 3 bases clipped from V and 5 bases from J, the junction kept 13 bases outside the gene matches. The CDR3 loop reads CASSQNLRQGVSETQYF. The DNA of the CDR3 is TGCGCCAGCAGCCAGAACCTCCGACAGGGGGTGAGCGAGACCCAGTACTTC.

This chain uses TRBV7-3 with TRBJ1-1; D unclear. Germline V lookup: CDR1 SGHTA, CDR2 FQGTGA. V lost 1 base to trimming and J lost 5 bases, with 11 bases between them. The CDR3 spans 14 residues. CDR3 protein: CASSLIGTETEAFF. The CDR3 DNA follows: TGTGCCAGCAGCTTAATCGGCACCGAGACTGAAGCTTTCTTT.

The chain recombines TRBV5-1 with TRBJ2-3; D might be TRBD1 (6 bases). The CDR3 contains 15 residues. Germline CDR1 reads SGHRS; CDR2 reads YFSETQ. The V end lost 1 base, the J end lost 0 bases, and 9 bases lay between the germline ends. CDR3 DNA sequence: TGCGCCAGCAGCTTGCAGGGGTCTAGCACAGATACGCAGTATTTT. Amino acid sequence: CASSLQGSSTDTQYF. Using reference TRBV5-1 and TRBJ2-3 for the parts outside the CDR3, the full variable domain is KAGVTQTPRYLIKTRGQQVTLSCSPISGHRSVSWYQQTPGQGLQFLFEYFSETQRNKGNFPGRFSGRQFSNSRSEMNVSTLELGDSALYLCASSLQGSSTDTQYFGPGTRLTVL.

The chain uses TRBV7-3 and TRBJ1-1, with 7 bases that match TRBD1. Germline CDR1 reads SGHTA; CDR2 reads FQGTGA. The CDR3 is made up of 13 amino acids. The trim removed 6 bases at V and 1 base at J, leaving 2 bases unmatched. The CDR3 spells CASRRDRNTEAFF. The DNA of the CDR3 is TGTGCCAGCAGACGGGACAGGAACACTGAAGCTTTCTTT.

The chain combines TRBV21-1 with TRBJ2-1; the tabulated D call, TRBD1, remains unverified against the DNA. TRBV21-1 is listed as a pseudogene. The length of the CDR3 is 15 residues. The CDR3 reads CASSTRQGRGNEQFF. CDR3 sequence (DNA): TGTGCCAGCAGCACCCGACAGGGGCGGGGCAATGAGCAGTTCTTC.

This rearrangement joins TRBV3-1 (or the pseudogene TRBV3-2) to TRBJ1-6, with no clear D. The CDR3 loop spans 12 amino acids. The germline V gene encodes CDR1 LGHDT and CDR2 YNNKEL (reference sequence). V gave up 7 bases and J gave up 5 bases, with 6 bases separating them. CDR3 residues: CASTGHNSPLHF. DNA of the CDR3: TGTGCCAGCACTGGGCATAATTCACCCCTCCACTTT.

This chain connects TRBV18 to TRBJ2-2; D gene uncertain. V lost 0 bases and J lost 1, with 12 bases in between. CDR1 and CDR2 from the germline V gene are KGHSH and LQKENI. The CDR3 has 17 residues. CDR3: CASSPPKRVLNTGELFF. CDR3 nucleotides: TGTGCCAGCTCACCACCGAAAAGGGTTCTGAACACCGGGGAGCTGTTTTTT.

The chain couples TRBV6-1 to TRBJ2-1; D not resolved. Looked up from germline, CDR1 is MNHNS and CDR2 is SASEGT. The CDR3 has 13 amino acids. The V end was cut by 1 base, the J end by 12 bases, with 13 bases between. The CDR3 coding sequence is TGTGCCAGCAGTGAAGGCTTTTTCCGGCCGCAGTTCTTC. Protein product: CASSEGFFRPQFF.

The chain carries TRBV5-4 and TRBJ2-1; TRBD2 matches 15 bases. There are 16 residues in the CDR3. Germline CDR1 is SGHNT and CDR2 is YYREEE (reference sequence). V gave up 1 base and J gave up 10 bases; unmatched junction bases: 6. The DNA for the CDR3 is TGTGCCAGCAGCTTGATGGGACTAGCGGGAGGTCGAGAGCAGTTCTTC. Protein sequence: CASSLMGLAGGREQFF.